The TCR beta chain under discussion was sequenced for a study of tumor and adjacent non-tumor tissue in lung cancer (dated by TCRdb to between 2017 and 2018). Regarding the study in general: Of the cohort, around 12 patients had adenocarcinoma, 2 had squamous cell carcinoma and 1 had small cell lung cancer. The study compared bulk TCRbeta repertoires between lung tumor tissue and matched distant non-tumor lung tissue from 15 lung cancer patients. For each patient, one tumor sample and one normal lung sample were taken, giving approximately 33 paired specimens that underwent TCRbeta CDR3 sequencing. Ages among the roughly 15 patients ranged from roughly 31 to 76 years, there were roughly ten men and 5 women, and disease was at TNM stage I to III. A total of some 130,000,000 productive TCRbeta reads were generated by sequencing, corresponding to an average of about 4.17 million reads per sample. The paper as a whole reports these results and caveats: With only approximately 15 patients in the cohort, the authors noted that larger samples and more detailed clinical data are needed. Because peripheral blood was not sequenced, the blood TCRbeta repertoires of the lung cancer patients in the study went unexamined. The sequencing platform is not named in the methods, and unique molecular identifiers are not mentioned. TCR diversity was significantly higher in younger patients, and higher tumor TCR diversity was associated with shorter overall and disease-free survival. The top 100 clones made up a significantly larger cumulative share of the repertoire in normal lung than in tumor tissue. Tumor tissue showed significantly greater TCR diversity (inverse Simpson) than normal lung tissue (about 410 vs 180, P = 0.0075, Mann-Whitney U test).

Comment on this clonotype: Its binding antigen is unknown. The junction differs from germline at one of its ends, possibly a read error.

Taken from the germline V gene, the CDR1 and CDR2 loops are SGHDT and YYEEEE. Reading from cysteine to phenylalanine, the CDR3 counts 16 amino acids. Of the read, only the CDR3 DNA is kept; its 48 bases are in frame from base 1. Receptor libraries were prepared by multiplex PCR. Data came from an Illumina HiSeq 2500. TCRbeta libraries were constructed through three rounds of nested PCR with primers (Table S4) according to protocols adapted from ARM-PCR. Before sequencing, PCR products in the 200-500 bp range were cut out of the gel and cleaned up using the QIAquick gel extraction kit. In the original analysis: Reads were cleaned using Trimmomatic, were merged into complete CDR3 sequences using FLASH, and were assigned to V(D)J germline segments using MiTCR. Clonal diversity was computed as the inverse Simpson's index with VDJtools. In-frame sequences without a premature stop codon were defined as productive reads. The raw public data were reprocessed by TCRdb itself: fastp quality trimming at Q25, MiXCR clonotype calling, in-frame beta chains only. Each CDR3 protein appears once, grouped with its most common genes and DNA. The V and J calls come from TCRdb's annotation, not from the publication. The sample table holds 60,000 to 100,000 distinct CDR3 sequences, of which about 80% were seen once. The ten largest account for under 50% of the sample.

RNA was isolated from bulk, unsorted tissue, and RNA quality was assessed with a NanoDrop ND-1000 and an Agilent 2100. Distant non-tumor tissue taken more than 3 cm from the tumor edge was used as the normal lung sample. Donors were newly diagnosed lung cancer patients admitted for thoracic surgery in China between August and November 2014, without prior chemotherapy. Patients who had received previous radiotherapy or chemotherapy, or who had another concurrent cancer, were excluded from the study. Pieces of surgical tissue measuring about 1-2.1 cm3 were kept in RNAlater solution and held at -80 degrees C until needed.

The chain joins TRBV5-6 to TRBJ2-1, with a tentative D gene TRBD2 over 5 matching bases. This clonotype was obtained from a man between 65 and 85 years old with non-small cell lung cancer. Sequencing used distant non-tumor lung tissue. For the CDR3, the sequence is CASSSGRRSSYNEKFF. The bases read TGTGCCAGCAGTTCCGGTAGGAGGAGCTCCTACAATGAGAAGTTCTTC.